The 11 T cell receptor beta chains below come from one sample, sequenced in a study of regulatory T cells in long-lasting Graves disease. Time point meaning: newly diagnosed GD, antithyroid drugs for less than 3 months. Extracted RNA from PBMCs served as the source of the TCR library. According to the study, TCR beta libraries were built with iRepertoire HTBI primers and CDR3-region Arm-PCR. TCRdb analysed the multiplex PCR reads with MiXCR anew, one entry per CDR3 protein. The profile shows 400,000 to 500,000 distinct CDR3 sequences, under 15% of them singletons. In addition, the sample was reused for a study of T cells in Graves' hyperthyroidism and ophthalmopathy.

Sequenced material: peripheral blood mononuclear cells (PBMCs), taken at new diagnosis, from a patient treated with antithyroid drugs. These receptors originate from a woman younger than 45 with Graves disease.

This clonotype was found many times. This CDR3 is CASSLAQLDNSPLHF. DNA for the CDR3: TGTGCCAGCAGCTTAGCCCAGTTAGATAATTCACCCCTCCACTTT. The rearrangement joins TRBV7-8 to TRBJ1-6; D is uncertain. Germline CDR1 reads SGHVS; CDR2 reads FQNEAQ. V gave up 0 bases and J gave up 5 bases, with 8 bases separating them. This CDR3 region has 15 residues.

This clonotype was picked up one time. This sequence joins TRBV9 and TRBJ2-7; tentatively, D is TRBD2 (5 bases). The ends were cut back, 3 bases at V and 7 bases at J, with 14 bases in the middle. CDR3 length: 13 amino acids. The germline V gene has CDR1 SGDLS and CDR2 YYNGEE. The CDR3 protein is CASSADPRGEQYF. For the CDR3, the DNA is TGTGCCAGCAGCGCGGACCCTCGGGGTGAGCAGTACTTC.

The chain combines TRBV6-1 with TRBJ1-5, with D maybe TRBD1 (5 bases). The CDR3 spans 15 residues. The V gene's germline CDR1 is MNHNS and CDR2 SASEGT. Trimming cost V 4 bases and J 1 base, with 11 bases left between them. CDR3 nucleotides: TGTGCCAGCAGTGGCCAGGGTGGGAGCAATCAGCCCCAGCATTTT. This translates into CASSGQGGSNQPQHF.

V usage is TRBV24-1 and J usage is TRBJ2-1; D call uncertain. Trimming left V 1 base short and J 8 bases short, with 5 bases between. Germline-derived CDR1 and CDR2 are KGHDR and SFDVKD. This CDR3 is built from 12 residues. The CDR3 DNA sequence: TGTGCCACCAGTGATTTCATGGATGAGCAGTTCTTC. Translation: CATSDFMDEQFF.

This clonotype was recorded many times. This rearrangement joins TRBV6-1 to TRBJ2-7; D assignment may be TRBD1 or TRBD2 (5 bases each). V was clipped by 7 bases and J by 0 bases, with 22 bases between them. CDR1 is MNHNS and CDR2 is SASEGT in the germline V gene. The CDR3 length is 17 residues. The CDR3 loop reads CASTVWGGGRVSYEQYF. CDR3 DNA sequence: TGTGCCAGCACAGTGTGGGGCGGAGGCAGGGTCTCCTACGAGCAGTACTTC.

In its sample, this clonotype was seen many times. This chain joins TRBV20-1 and TRBJ1-2, with a tentative D call TRBD1 (5 bases). Germline-derived CDR1 and CDR2 are DFQATT and SNEGSKA (reference sequence). The CDR3 has 12 residues. V gave up 6 bases and J gave up 7 bases, with 15 bases separating them. The DNA of the CDR3 is TGCAGTGCCTTCGGGGGTGCGGCTGGCTACACCTTC. Its protein is CSAFGGAAGYTF.

This clonotype has just a few counts. V gene TRBV24-1 combines with J gene TRBJ2-1, with D tentatively TRBD2 (7 bases). Germline CDR1 reads KGHDR; CDR2 reads SFDVKD. The V end was cut by 7 bases, the J end by 7 bases, with 13 bases between. The CDR3 totals 13 residues. CDR3 sequence: CATSSEGGNEQFF. CDR3 sequence (DNA): TGTGCCACCAGCTCCGAGGGGGGGAATGAGCAGTTCTTC.

V is TRBV19 and J is TRBJ1-5, with 9 bases identical to TRBD1. The ends lost 8 bases at V and 3 bases at J; junction bases unmatched: 8. Germline-derived CDR1 and CDR2 are LNHDA and SQIVND (reference sequence). The CDR3 runs to 15 residues. Written as DNA, the CDR3 is TGTGCCAGTCTCGGGACAGGGAGGATCAATCAGCCCCAGCATTTT. It yields the protein CASLGTGRINQPQHF.

This clonotype was picked up one time. The chain uses TRBV25-1 and TRBJ2-1; possible D gene TRBD2, 5 bases. Germline V CDR1 and CDR2: MGHDK, SYGVNS. V dropped 1 base and J dropped 0 bases, with 10 bases sitting between them. The CDR3 loop spans 16 amino acids. This CDR3 is CASSEWAGSSYNEQFF. The CDR3, as DNA: TGTGCCAGCAGTGAATGGGCGGGTTCCTCCTACAATGAGCAGTTCTTC.

The rearrangement links TRBV20-1 to TRBJ2-1; 13 nucleotides match TRBD2. This CDR3 is built from 17 residues. J was trimmed by 3 bases and V by 6 bases; bases with no gene match: 11. The V gene's germline CDR1 is DFQATT and CDR2 SNEGSKA (reference sequence). The CDR3 DNA follows: TGCAGTGCCGCCTCCGGGACTAGCGGGATATTCTACAATGAGCAGTTCTTC. It translates to CSAASGTSGIFYNEQFF.

This clonotype appeared a few times. The rearrangement links TRBV6-1 to TRBJ2-1, with 8 bases aligning to TRBD2. The germline gives CDR1 MNHNS, CDR2 SASEGT. V trimming: 3 bases; J trimming: 7 bases; junction bases outside the gene matches: 8. CDR3 length: 15 amino acids. The CDR3 sequence is CASSDSSGSWNEQFF. CDR3 DNA: TGTGCCAGCAGTGACTCCAGCGGGAGCTGGAATGAGCAGTTCTTC.